Following are 32 T cell receptor beta chains from one sample sequenced in a study of blood T cell repertoires in COVID-19. Produced via immunoSEQ multiplex PCR; TCRdb's table is partial and in-frame only. Seen here are 350,000 to 400,000 clones, 89% observed once, and the top ten hold around 3%. Sequenced sample: peripheral blood. These receptors came from a woman in her thirties with COVID-19, enrolled during active disease.

The V gene is TRBV19, the J gene TRBJ1-2; 12 nucleotides line up with TRBD1. The CDR3 has 17 residues. V was pared by 8 bases and J by 4 bases, with 14 bases of the junction left unmatched. CDR1 and CDR2 from the germline V gene are LNHDA and SQIVND (reference sequence). In nucleotides, the CDR3 is TGTGCCAGTGCCACGACCAGGGGACAGGGGGCGTCCTATGGCTACACCTTC. It encodes CASATTRGQGASYGYTF. Complete variable domain (other parts from reference TRBV19 and TRBJ1-2): DGGITQSPKYLFRKEGQNVTLSCEQNLNHDAMYWYRQDPGQGLRLIYYSQIVNDFQKGDIAEGYSVSREKKESFPLTVTSAQKNPTAFYLCASATTRGQGASYGYTFGSGTRLTVV.

The chain carries TRBV11-3 and TRBJ1-2, with a possible D match to TRBD1 (5 bases). The CDR3 contains 13 residues. Germline CDR1 and CDR2: SGHNT and YENEEA. V was cut by 1 base and J by 8 bases, with 11 bases left in between. The CDR3 DNA is TGTGCCAGCAGCTTAGCAGGGAAGAGGGGCTACACCTTC. Residues: CASSLAGKRGYTF. Combining the CDR3 with reference TRBV11-3 and TRBJ1-2 gives the whole variable domain EAGVVQSPRYKIIEKKQPVAFWCNPISGHNTLYWYLQNLGQGPELLIRYENEEAVDDSQLPKDRFSAERLKGVDSTLKIQPAELGDSAVYLCASSLAGKRGYTFGSGTRLTVV.

The rearrangement uses TRBV7-2 and TRBJ2-1; a possible D gene is TRBD2 (5 bases). Trimming took off 5 bases at V and 0 bases at J, with 14 bases between the two ends. Germline V gene lookup returns CDR1 SGHTA and CDR2 FQGNSA. This CDR3 region has 16 residues. CDR3 in DNA: TGTGCCAGCAGCCCACCGGGGTGGAGCTCCTACAATGAGCAGTTCTTC. The encoded protein is CASSPPGWSSYNEQFF.

The chain uses TRBV5-1 and TRBJ2-7; D is unclear. CDR3 size: 14 residues. Trimming took 2 bases from V and 0 from J, leaving 9 bases between them. The germline gives CDR1 SGHRS, CDR2 YFSETQ. CDR3 DNA sequence: TGCGCCAGCAGCTTCGTAATTAGCTCCTACGAGCAGTACTTC. As protein: CASSFVISSYEQYF. Supplemented by reference TRBV5-1 and TRBJ2-7, the full variable domain reads KAGVTQTPRYLIKTRGQQVTLSCSPISGHRSVSWYQQTPGQGLQFLFEYFSETQRNKGNFPGRFSGRQFSNSRSEMNVSTLELGDSALYLCASSFVISSYEQYFGPGTRLTVT.

The V and J genes are TRBV7-8 and TRBJ1-1; 9 positions agree with TRBD1. The ends lost 6 bases at V and 1 base at J; junction bases unmatched: 15. CDR3 length: 18 residues. The germline gives CDR1 SGHVS, CDR2 FQNEAQ. The CDR3 loop reads CASSSTGTGWGENTEAFF. The CDR3, as DNA: TGTGCCAGCAGTTCCACCGGGACAGGGTGGGGAGAGAACACTGAAGCTTTCTTT.

The gene calls are TRBV7-6 and TRBJ2-7; a possible D gene is TRBD1 (6 bases). This CDR3 spans 15 amino acids. Looked up from germline, CDR1 is SGHVS and CDR2 is FNYEAQ. Trimming stripped 3 bases from V and 2 bases from J, with 14 bases between. The CDR3 loop is CASSLITGNPYEQYF. The CDR3 nucleotides are TGTGCCAGCAGCTTGATAACAGGGAACCCCTACGAGCAGTACTTC.

J is TRBJ2-2 and V is TRBV10-3; 12 nucleotides align to TRBD1. V gave up 5 bases and J gave up 7 bases; unmatched junction bases: 5. In germline, CDR1 is ENHRY, CDR2 SYGVKD. The CDR3 is 15 residues long. CDR3 in amino acids: CAISFGTGGVGELFF. CDR3 DNA: TGTGCCATCAGTTTCGGGACAGGGGGCGTCGGGGAGCTGTTTTTT.

The count of this clone is one. The chain combines TRBV5-1 with TRBJ2-7; TRBD2 aligns across 7 bases. This CDR3 has 15 amino acids. Germline lookup yields CDR1 SGHRS and CDR2 YFSETQ. The V gene end was trimmed by 0 bases and the J gene end by 3 bases; junction bases not matched to a gene: 6. CDR3 protein: CASSLAGGGNYEQYV. The CDR3 bases are TGCGCCAGCAGCTTGGCGGGGGGTGGGAACTACGAGCAGTACGTC.

This clone occurred once. Within the sample, other DNA sequences also encode this same CDR3. V is TRBV7-9 and J is TRBJ1-1; D is ambiguous. V was clipped by 1 base and J by 1 base, with 4 bases between them. This CDR3 comprises 13 residues. Germline V CDR1 and CDR2: SEHNR, FQNEAQ (reference sequence). The DNA for the CDR3 is TGTGCCAGCAGCTTAGGAGCGAACACTGAAGCTTTCTTT. Its protein is CASSLGANTEAFF.

Notes on this clone: This sample includes further DNA sequences coding for the same CDR3. This chain links TRBV27 with TRBJ2-7; 7 nucleotides agree with TRBD1. The CDR3 loop spans 14 amino acids. The V and J ends lost 5 bases and 3 bases, in that order; junction bases with no gene match: 7. Per the germline V gene, CDR1 is MNHEY and CDR2 is SMNVEV (reference sequence). As DNA, the CDR3 is TGTGCCAGCAGTCCCCGGACAGGCAGCTACGAGCAGTACTTC. As protein: CASSPRTGSYEQYF.

V gene TRBV3-1 (or the pseudogene TRBV3-2) combines with J gene TRBJ1-3; TRBD1 matches 8 bases. Trimming took 4 bases from V and 4 from J; bases not matched to a gene: 6. The CDR3 extends over 15 amino acids. Germline V gives CDR1 LGHDT, CDR2 YNNKEL (reference sequence). CDR3 loop: CASSLSGTGGNTIYF. The CDR3 DNA sequence: TGTGCCAGCAGCCTCTCCGGGACAGGAGGAAACACCATATATTTT.

In its sample, this clone was seen a few times. The rearrangement links TRBV6-4 to TRBJ1-2, with TRBD1 matching over 8 bases. The CDR3 length is 13 residues. CDR1 and CDR2 (germline): MRHNA, SNTAGT. Trimming at V came to 0 bases and at J to 8 bases, leaving 2 bases not matched to a gene. DNA of the CDR3: TGTGCCAGCAGTGACTCGACAGGGGACGGCTACACCTTC. Its translation: CASSDSTGDGYTF.

V and J are TRBV18 and TRBJ1-5; no clear D gene. The CDR3 is 18 residues long. Trimming pared 4 bases from V and 0 bases from J, leaving 19 bases between. From germline, CDR1 is KGHSH and CDR2 LQKENI. The CDR3 nucleotides are TGTGCCAGCTCACGGGCATCCGGGAAAAGGACTAGCAATCAGCCCCAGCATTTT. Encoded protein: CASSRASGKRTSNQPQHF.

V gene TRBV27 combines with J gene TRBJ1-4; the D gene is possibly TRBD1 (5 bases). Trimming took off 2 bases at V and 6 bases at J, with 19 bases between the two ends. The CDR3 covers 17 residues. Germline values: CDR1 MNHEY, CDR2 SMNVEV (reference sequence). This CDR3 reads CASSLRLPGLGDEKLFF. The CDR3 region has the DNA TGTGCCAGCAGTTTACGATTACCGGGACTTGGCGATGAAAAACTGTTTTTT.

This clone appeared a single time. The V call is TRBV30, the J call TRBJ1-1; TRBD1 matches 7 bases. Trimming removed 2 bases from V and 4 bases from J; junction bases left unmatched: 4. Germline V lookup: CDR1 GTSNPN, CDR2 SVGIG (reference sequence). CDR3 size: 13 residues. The CDR3 DNA follows: TGTGCCTGGAGTTACAGGGGAGGCACTGAAGCTTTCTTT. As protein: CAWSYRGGTEAFF.

This rearrangement joins TRBV28 to TRBJ1-2; weak D call: TRBD1 (6 bases). The CDR3 length is 12 residues. V lost 5 bases, J lost 7 bases, and 11 bases lay in between. CDR1 MDHEN and CDR2 SYDVKM come from the germline V gene. The CDR3 reads CASSRPGVGYTF. The DNA of the CDR3 is TGTGCCAGCAGTCGCCCAGGGGTTGGCTACACCTTC.

The V and J genes are TRBV28 and TRBJ2-5; D uncertain. This CDR3 is 13 amino acids long. Germline CDR1 MDHEN, CDR2 SYDVKM. The V end lost 10 bases, the J end lost 1 base, and 13 bases lay between the germline ends. CDR3 coding DNA: TGTGCCAACCTGAGACACTCCCAAGAGACCCAGTACTTC. This sequence encodes CANLRHSQETQYF.

The chain carries TRBV6-1 and TRBJ1-6; D perhaps matches TRBD1 (5 bases). CDR3 length: 18 residues. From germline, CDR1 is MNHNS and CDR2 SASEGT. V dropped 0 bases and J dropped 9 bases, with 21 bases sitting between them. The CDR3 DNA sequence: TGTGCCAGCAGTGAAGCGCATAGGGGCCTCGGAAGGGCTTCACCCCTCCACTTT. The encoded protein is CASSEAHRGLGRASPLHF.

The gene calls are TRBV7-9 and TRBJ1-4; maybe TRBD1 (5 bases). Germline-derived CDR1 and CDR2 are SEHNR and FQNEAQ (reference sequence). V was clipped by 5 bases and J by 7 bases, with 14 bases between them. The length of the CDR3 is 14 residues. The DNA for the CDR3 is TGTGCCAGCAGCGTAGGGACTCGGGGTGAAAAACTGTTTTTT. Protein product: CASSVGTRGEKLFF. Full variable domain (missing parts from reference TRBV7-9 and TRBJ1-4): DTGVSQNPRHKITKRGQNVTFRCDPISEHNRLYWYRQTLGQGPEFLTYFQNEAQLEKSRLLSDRFSAERPKGSFSTLEIQRTEQGDSAMYLCASSVGTRGEKLFFGSGTQLSVL.

Only a few counts were recorded for this clone. The J gene is TRBJ1-2, the V gene TRBV10-3, with 7 bases lining up with TRBD1. CDR3 size: 13 residues. The V gene's germline CDR1 is ENHRY and CDR2 SYGVKD. V was pared by 3 bases and J by 3 bases, with 1 base of the junction left unmatched. CDR3 nucleotide sequence: TGTGCCATCAGTGAAGGGACAGACTATGGCTACACCTTC. Protein: CAISEGTDYGYTF.

J is TRBJ2-3 and V is TRBV3-1 (or the pseudogene TRBV3-2), with 8 bases identical to TRBD2. Trimming took 1 base from V and 5 from J; bases not matched to a gene: 11. The CDR3 is 17 residues long. The germline V gene encodes CDR1 LGHDT and CDR2 YNNKEL (reference sequence). The CDR3 DNA sequence: TGTGCCAGCAGCCAAGGTCGCGGGGGGACCTCAAGAGATACGCAGTATTTT. It translates to CASSQGRGGTSRDTQYF.

V is TRBV11-2 and J is TRBJ2-7, with D perhaps TRBD1 (6 bases). With 2 bases removed from V and 7 bases from J, the gap between germline ends came to 12 bases. CDR3 size: 13 residues. The V gene's germline CDR1 is SGHAT and CDR2 FQNNGV. The CDR3 region is CASSLRGIEEQYF. The CDR3 nucleotides read TGTGCCAGCAGCTTAAGGGGGATTGAGGAGCAGTACTTC. The full variable domain, in which reference TRBV11-2 and TRBJ2-7 provide the parts outside the CDR3, is EAGVAQSPRYKIIEKRQSVAFWCNPISGHATLYWYQQILGQGPKLLIQFQNNGVVDDSQLPKDRFSAERLKGVDSTLKIQPAKLEDSAVYLCASSLRGIEEQYFGPGTRLTVT.

This chain connects TRBV7-8 to TRBJ1-6; 8 bases are shared with TRBD1. The CDR3 totals 15 residues. V shed 1 base, J shed 7 bases, and the junction held 3 bases outside the gene matches. The germline gives CDR1 SGHVS, CDR2 FQNEAQ. CDR3 nucleotide sequence: TGTGCCAGCAGCTTAGGGACAGGGCGCAATTCACCCCTCCACTTT. As protein: CASSLGTGRNSPLHF.

This chain uses TRBV7-9 with TRBJ2-1; maybe TRBD2 (6 bases). The germline V and J ends were trimmed by 5 bases and 5 bases, with 13 bases remaining between them. The germline V gene has CDR1 SEHNR and CDR2 FQNEAQ (reference sequence). The CDR3 loop spans 14 amino acids. The CDR3, as DNA: TGTGCCAGCAGCCCCACTGGGGAGGACAATGAGCAGTTCTTC. It codes for CASSPTGEDNEQFF.

CDR3 in DNA: TGCAGCGTTGAAGAGAGCGGCTATGGCTACACCTTC. This sequence encodes CSVEESGYGYTF. The rearrangement joins TRBV29-1 to TRBJ1-2; D not resolved. This CDR3 is built from 12 residues. Germline V gene data show CDR1 as SQVTM and CDR2 as ANQGSEA. Trimming cost V 0 bases and J 4 bases, with 6 bases left between them.

V and J are TRBV5-1 and TRBJ1-4; maybe TRBD1 (5 bases). Trimming pared 4 bases from V and 6 bases from J, leaving 13 bases between. CDR1 SGHRS and CDR2 YFSETQ come from the germline V gene. This CDR3 is built from 14 residues. This CDR3 reads CASSAGMRDEKLFF. In DNA, the CDR3 is TGCGCCAGCAGCGCAGGGATGAGAGATGAAAAACTGTTTTTT.

The rearrangement links TRBV2 to TRBJ2-6; D not certain. The CDR3 loop spans 15 amino acids. In germline, CDR1 is SNHLY, CDR2 FYNNEI. V gave up 1 base and J gave up 4 bases, with 8 bases separating them. The CDR3 spells CASSEDTSGANVLTF. CDR3 nucleotides: TGTGCCAGCAGTGAAGACACCTCCGGGGCCAACGTCCTGACTTTC.

The V call is TRBV11-2, the J call TRBJ2-1; the match to TRBD2 covers 7 bases. This CDR3 is 16 amino acids long. Germline V gene data show CDR1 as SGHAT and CDR2 as FQNNGV. J lost 4 bases, V lost 1 base, and 7 bases had no gene match. The CDR3 loop reads CASSLGSIAGYNEQFF. In nucleotides, the CDR3 is TGTGCCAGCAGCTTAGGATCAATAGCGGGTTACAATGAGCAGTTCTTC.

This clone was picked up one time. The chain links TRBV4-1 to TRBJ2-4; TRBD1 matches at 7 bases. The V and J ends lost 4 bases and 3 bases, in that order; junction bases with no gene match: 12. The germline V gene encodes CDR1 MGHRA and CDR2 YSYEKL. The CDR3 contains 17 residues. The CDR3, as DNA: TGCGCCAGCAGCCCTTGGGGGACAGCAAACTTCAAAAACATTCAGTACTTC. This encodes CASSPWGTANFKNIQYF.

The J gene is TRBJ2-7, the V gene TRBV7-8, with TRBD1 matching 7 bases. J lost 3 bases, V lost 2 bases, and 10 bases had no gene match. This CDR3 comprises 16 residues. Germline values: CDR1 SGHVS, CDR2 FQNEAQ. CDR3 nucleotide sequence: TGTGCCAGCAGCTTACGGTTAGGGACAGACGGCTACGAGCAGTACTTC. It translates to CASSLRLGTDGYEQYF.

The chain couples TRBV5-1 to TRBJ2-5; 7 bases are a match to TRBD2. Germline CDR1 reads SGHRS; CDR2 reads YFSETQ. With V trimmed by 0 bases and J by 5 bases, 1 base remained unmatched. CDR3 length: 13 amino acids. The CDR3 nucleotides are TGCGCCAGCAGCTTGGCCGGGGGGGAGACCCAGTACTTC. This codes for CASSLAGGETQYF.

This rearrangement joins TRBV2 to TRBJ2-7, with 14 bases identical to TRBD2. V lost 4 bases, J lost 9 bases, and 5 bases stayed unmatched. The CDR3 totals 14 residues. Germline-derived CDR1 and CDR2 are SNHLY and FYNNEI. The CDR3 nucleotides read TGTGCCAGCAGTGGACTAGCGGGAGGGCCCTTGCAGTACGTC. It translates to CASSGLAGGPLQYV.